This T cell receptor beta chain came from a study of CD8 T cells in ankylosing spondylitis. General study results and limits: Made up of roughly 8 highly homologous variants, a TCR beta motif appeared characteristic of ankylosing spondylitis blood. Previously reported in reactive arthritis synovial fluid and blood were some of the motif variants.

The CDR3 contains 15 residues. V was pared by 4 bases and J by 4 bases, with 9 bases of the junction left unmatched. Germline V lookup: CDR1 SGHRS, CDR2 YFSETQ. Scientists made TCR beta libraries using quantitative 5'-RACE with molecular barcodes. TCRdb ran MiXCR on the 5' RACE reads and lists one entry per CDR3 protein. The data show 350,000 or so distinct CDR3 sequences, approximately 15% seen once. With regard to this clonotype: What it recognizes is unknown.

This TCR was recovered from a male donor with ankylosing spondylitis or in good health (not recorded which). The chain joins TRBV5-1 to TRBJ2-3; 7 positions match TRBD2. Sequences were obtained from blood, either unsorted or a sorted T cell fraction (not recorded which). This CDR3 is CASSGGVAAADTQYF. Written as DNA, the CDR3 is TGCGCCAGCAGCGGGGGGGTAGCGGCCGCAGATACGCAGTATTTT. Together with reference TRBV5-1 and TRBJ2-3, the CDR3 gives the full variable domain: KAGVTQTPRYLIKTRGQQVTLSCSPISGHRSVSWYQQTPGQGLQFLFEYFSETQRNKGNFPGRFSGRQFSNSRSEMNVSTLELGDSALYLCASSGGVAAADTQYFGPGTRLTVL.